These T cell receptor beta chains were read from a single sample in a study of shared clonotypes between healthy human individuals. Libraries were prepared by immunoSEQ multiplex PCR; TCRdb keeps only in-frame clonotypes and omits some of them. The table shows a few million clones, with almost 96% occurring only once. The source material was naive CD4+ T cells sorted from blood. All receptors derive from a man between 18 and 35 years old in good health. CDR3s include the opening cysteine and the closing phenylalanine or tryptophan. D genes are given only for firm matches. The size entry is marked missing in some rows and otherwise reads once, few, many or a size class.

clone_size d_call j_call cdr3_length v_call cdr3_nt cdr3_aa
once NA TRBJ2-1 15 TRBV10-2 TGCGCCAGCATCAATGGGGGGGGCCCCTACAATGAGCAGTTCTTC CASINGGGPYNEQFF
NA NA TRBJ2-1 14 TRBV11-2 TGTGCCAGCAGCTTAGAGCGTCTAAGGGATGAGCAGTTCTTC CASSLERLRDEQFF
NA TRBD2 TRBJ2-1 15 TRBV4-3 TGCGCCAGCAGCCAAGTAGCGGGAGTGGCCAATGAGCAGTTCTTC CASSQVAGVANEQFF
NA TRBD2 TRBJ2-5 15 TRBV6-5 TGTGCCAGCAGCTCGACTAGCGGGGGGGCGGAGACCCAGTACTTC CASSSTSGGAETQYF
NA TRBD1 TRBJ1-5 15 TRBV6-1 TGTGCCAGCAGTGGTTGGACAGGGACGAATCAGCCCCAGCATTTT CASSGWTGTNQPQHF
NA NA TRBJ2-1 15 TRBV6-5 TGTGCCAGCAGACCTGTTGGACTGGGCCACAATGAGCAGTTCTTC CASRPVGLGHNEQFF
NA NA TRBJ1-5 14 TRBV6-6 TGTGCCAGCAGTTACAGGGGTTGGGTCGAGCCCCAGCATTTT CASSYRGWVEPQHF
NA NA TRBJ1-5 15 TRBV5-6 TGTGCCAGCAGCTTAAGGGAGATTAGCAATCAGCCCCAGCATTTT CASSLREISNQPQHF
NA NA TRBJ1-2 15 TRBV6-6 TGTGCCTCTGTACCCAGGGTTGAAGGGCTATATGGCTACACCTTC CASVPRVEGLYGYTF
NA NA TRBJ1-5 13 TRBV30 TGTGCCTGGGGAGGGATTCCCGGTCAGCCCCAGCATTTT CAWGGIPGQPQHF
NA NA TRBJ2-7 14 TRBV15 TGTGCCACCAGCAGAGCGGTCAATGGCTACGAGCAGTACTTC CATSRAVNGYEQYF
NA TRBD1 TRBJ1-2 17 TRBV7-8 TGTGCCAGCAGCCAAAGGGGACAGGGGCGTCTTGGCTATGGCTACACCTTC CASSQRGQGRLGYGYTF
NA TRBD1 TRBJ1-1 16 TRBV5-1 TGCGCCAGCAGCCCACCGGGACAGGGGACGAACACTGAAGCTTTCTTT CASSPPGQGTNTEAFF
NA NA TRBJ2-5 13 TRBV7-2 TGTGCCAGCAGCTCCCAAAGGGGGGAGACCCAGTACTTC CASSSQRGETQYF
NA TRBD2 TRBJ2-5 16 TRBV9 TGTGCCAGCAGCGTAGGGGCGCGGGGGGGCCAAGAGACCCAGTACTTC CASSVGARGGQETQYF
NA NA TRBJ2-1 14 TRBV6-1 TGTGCCAGCAGTGAAAGGAGCTTGAGAGATGAGCAGTTCTTC CASSERSLRDEQFF
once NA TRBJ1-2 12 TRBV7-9 TGTGCCAGCAGCTTAATTGGCCACGGGGGCACCTTC CASSLIGHGGTF
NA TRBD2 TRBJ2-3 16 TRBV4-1 TGCGCCAGCAGCCACCCTTCCGGGGGGAGCACAGATACGCAGTATTTT CASSHPSGGSTDTQYF
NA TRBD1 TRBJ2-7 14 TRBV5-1 TGCGCCAGCAGCCAGACAGGGGACGCCTACGAGCAGTACTTC CASSQTGDAYEQYF
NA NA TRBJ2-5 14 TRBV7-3 TGTGCCAGCACCCAGGGGAGCTCACAAGAGACCCAGTACTTC CASTQGSSQETQYF
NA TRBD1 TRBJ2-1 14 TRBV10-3 TGTGCCATCAGTGAACAGGGGGCCTACAATGAGCAGTTCTTC CAISEQGAYNEQFF
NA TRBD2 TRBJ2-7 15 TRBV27 TGTGCCAGCAGTCCAGTGGGGACTACTGTCTCCGAGCAGTACTTC CASSPVGTTVSEQYF
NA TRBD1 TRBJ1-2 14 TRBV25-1 TGTGCCAGCAGTAAGACAGGGGGGAACTATGGCTACACCTTC CASSKTGGNYGYTF
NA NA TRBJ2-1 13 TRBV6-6 TGTGCCAGCGGACAGAGCTCCTACAATGAGCAGTTCTTC CASGQSSYNEQFF
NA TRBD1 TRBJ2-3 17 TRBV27 TGTGCCAGCAGTTACCCCGGGACAGGGGGCGCTTCAGATACGCAGTATTTT CASSYPGTGGASDTQYF
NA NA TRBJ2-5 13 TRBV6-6 TGTGCCAGCACCCTGGGTCTGGGGGTGTCCCAGTACTTC CASTLGLGVSQYF
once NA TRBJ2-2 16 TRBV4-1 TGCGCCAGCAGCCAGATGGGGGAGACGAACACCGGGGAGCTGTTTTTT CASSQMGETNTGELFF